This T cell receptor (beta chain) appears in the sequencing data of a study of T cell responses to AZD1222 COVID-19 vaccine. Sequencing used immunoSEQ multiplex PCR; TCRdb keeps in-frame clones, though not all of them. The sample lists 55,000 to 70,000 clones; over 60% were seen once. Points from the study as a whole: Donors, mostly white British, included more females; clonal diversity was possibly underestimated.

This clone occurred once. The antigen remains unidentified. The specimen comprised peripheral blood, sampled on day 0 of AZD1222 vaccination. The TCR was taken from an adult in good health.

The CDR3 region has the DNA TGTGCCAGTAGTATGGCGGAGGGGCTAGGGACCCAGTACTTC. As protein: CASSMAEGLGTQYF. The rearrangement uses TRBV19 and TRBJ2-5; perhaps TRBD2 as D (6 bases). With 3 bases removed from V and 7 bases from J, the gap between germline ends came to 15 bases. CDR1 and CDR2 from the germline V gene are LNHDA and SQIVND (reference sequence). This CDR3 region has 14 residues. Using reference TRBV19 and TRBJ2-5 for the parts outside the CDR3, the full variable domain is DGGITQSPKYLFRKEGQNVTLSCEQNLNHDAMYWYRQDPGQGLRLIYYSQIVNDFQKGDIAEGYSVSREKKESFPLTVTSAQKNPTAFYLCASSMAEGLGTQYFGPGTRLLVL.